Sequencing of this TCR beta chain was carried out in a study of somatic mutations in cytotoxic T cells in rheumatoid arthritis. Study-wide context: Patient blood, which was peripheral blood collected as 30 ml EDTA, was drawn right after diagnosis and before any treatment started. The authors flow-sorted some V beta antibody-stained T-cell populations at nearly 100% purity, including V beta1+ cells that they sequenced for TCRB.

The study's findings and limits: Rheumatoid arthritis patients and age-matched healthy controls showed no significant difference in CD8+ T-cell clonality.

The protocol was immunoSEQ multiplex PCR, while the TCRdb copy is restricted to in-frame clones and leaves out a portion. The sample contains approximately 20,000 clones, around 80% of which appear only once. CDR3 length equals 14 residues. Germline V gene data show CDR1 as LNHDA and CDR2 as SQIVND (reference sequence). Germline trimming cut 2 bases from V and 4 bases from J; bases unmatched to any gene: 3. The investigators isolated CD4+ and CD8+ cells by positive magnetic bead selection and checked their purity by flow cytometry. This clone was recorded once. Its antigen remains unknown. This sequence joins TRBV19 and TRBJ1-1; TRBD1 matches at 8 bases. This receptor was obtained from an adult with rheumatoid arthritis. The sequenced sample consisted of CD8+ T cells sorted from blood. This chain's CDR3 is CASSIFQGATEAFF. CDR3 nucleotides: TGTGCCAGTAGTATATTTCAGGGGGCCACTGAAGCTTTCTTT.